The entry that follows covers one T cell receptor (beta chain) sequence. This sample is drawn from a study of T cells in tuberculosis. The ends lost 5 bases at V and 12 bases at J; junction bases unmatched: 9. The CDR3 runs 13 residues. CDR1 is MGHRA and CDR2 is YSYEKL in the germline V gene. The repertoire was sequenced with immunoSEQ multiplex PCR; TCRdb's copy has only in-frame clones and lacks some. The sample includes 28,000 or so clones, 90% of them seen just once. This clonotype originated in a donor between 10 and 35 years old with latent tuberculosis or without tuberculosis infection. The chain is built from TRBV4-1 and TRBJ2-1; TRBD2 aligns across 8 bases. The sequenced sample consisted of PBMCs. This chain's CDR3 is CASSKVGGAGQFF. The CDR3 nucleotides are TGCGCCAGCAGCAAAGTCGGGGGGGCGGGGCAGTTCTTC.